The rows below give T cell receptor beta chains drawn from one sample of a study of a mutant IDH1 vaccine in newly diagnosed glioma. Libraries were prepared by immunoSEQ multiplex PCR; TCRdb keeps only in-frame clonotypes and omits some of them. The repertoire includes roughly 99,000 clones, around 90% of them detected once, and around 0.6% sits in the top ten. The sequencing used PBMCs, collected from a glioma patient treated with radiotherapy, temozolomide or both. Receptor source: a woman aged 50 to 60 with glioma. CDR3s include the opening cysteine and the closing phenylalanine or tryptophan. Each record gives: CDR3 length, J gene, clone size, V gene, D gene, CDR3 DNA, CDR3 protein. The D gene is left open where the match is weak. Some rows have no size entry. The others give once, few or many, or a class for an expanded clone.

length: 15
J: TRBJ2-1
size: few
V: TRBV5-4
D: TRBD1
DNA: TGTGCCAGCAGCCATGGGACAGACCCTTACAATGAGCAGTTCTTC
CDR3: CASSHGTDPYNEQFF

length: 14
J: TRBJ2-3
size: .
V: TRBV6-4
D: TRBD1
DNA: TGTGCCAGCAGCTCCGGACAGGGGGCGGATACGCAGTATTTT
CDR3: CASSSGQGADTQYF

length: 15
J: TRBJ2-7
size: .
V: TRBV9
D: TRBD2
DNA: TGTGCCAGCAGCGTAGGCGGGAGGAACTCCTACGAGCAGTACTTC
CDR3: CASSVGGRNSYEQYF

length: 15
J: TRBJ2-1
size: .
V: TRBV5-1
D: TRBD2
DNA: TGCGCCAGCAGCTTGGGACTAGCGGACTACAATGAGCAGTTCTTC
CDR3: CASSLGLADYNEQFF

length: 18
J: TRBJ2-5
size: .
V: TRBV28
D: .
DNA: TGTGCCAGCAGTCCCCCCCCCGGGGTGTACCGGAGGAAAGAGACCCAGTACTTC
CDR3: CASSPPPGVYRRKETQYF

length: 15
J: TRBJ2-7
size: once
V: TRBV2
D: .
DNA: TGTGCCAGCAGTGAAAGAGGGGCCTGGGGCTACGAGCAGTACTTC
CDR3: CASSERGAWGYEQYF

length: 12
J: TRBJ2-7
size: .
V: TRBV6-1
D: TRBD1
DNA: TGTGCCAGCGGTGGCAGGGGGCACGAGCAGTACTTC
CDR3: CASGGRGHEQYF

length: 15
J: TRBJ1-2
size: once
V: TRBV6-1
D: TRBD1
DNA: TGTGCCAGCAGTGAGGGAACAGGGGGTTTCTATGGCTACACCTTC
CDR3: CASSEGTGGFYGYTF

length: 11
J: TRBJ2-3
size: .
V: TRBV20-1
D: .
DNA: TGCAGTGCTAGCGGGGGGCTTGCGCAGTATTTT
CDR3: CSASGGLAQYF

length: 13
J: TRBJ2-5
size: .
V: TRBV6-5
D: TRBD1
DNA: TGTGCCAGCAGTCAACAGGGGTTGGAGACCCAGTACTTC
CDR3: CASSQQGLETQYF

length: 14
J: TRBJ1-2
size: .
V: TRBV18
D: TRBD1
DNA: TGTGCCAGCTCACCAGGACAGGAGAACTATGGCTACACCTTC
CDR3: CASSPGQENYGYTF

length: 12
J: TRBJ1-3
size: .
V: TRBV5-6
D: .
DNA: TGTGCCAGCGGGCAGGGTGGAAACACCATATATTTT
CDR3: CASGQGGNTIYF

length: 14
J: TRBJ1-5
size: .
V: TRBV2
D: .
DNA: TGTGCCAGCAGTGTGGGCAGGGCCAATCAGCCCCAGCATTTT
CDR3: CASSVGRANQPQHF

length: 16
J: TRBJ2-3
size: .
V: TRBV6-1
D: TRBD2
DNA: TGTGCCAGCAGTGAATTGGGGGGGGTCTATCCAGATACGCAGTATTTT
CDR3: CASSELGGVYPDTQYF

length: 14
J: TRBJ2-3
size: .
V: TRBV10-2
D: .
DNA: TGCGCCAGCAAAAGGGGTCAAAGCACAGATACGCAGTATTTT
CDR3: CASKRGQSTDTQYF

length: 14
J: TRBJ1-1
size: few
V: TRBV6-1
D: TRBD1
DNA: TGTGCCAGTGGGACAGGTACAATGAACACTGAAGCTTTCTTT
CDR3: CASGTGTMNTEAFF

length: 11
J: TRBJ1-1
size: once
V: TRBV18
D: .
DNA: TGTGCCAGCTCCGCGTACACTGAAGCTTTCTTT
CDR3: CASSAYTEAFF

length: 16
J: TRBJ2-3
size: .
V: TRBV30
D: .
DNA: TGTGCCTGGAGTCCGCCCCCCGGGGCCTCCACAGATACGCAGTATTTT
CDR3: CAWSPPPGASTDTQYF

length: 15
J: TRBJ2-1
size: .
V: TRBV6-1
D: .
DNA: TGTGCCAGCAGTGAGCTCGCCGGGTGGGACAATGAGCAGTTCTTC
CDR3: CASSELAGWDNEQFF

length: 14
J: TRBJ2-1
size: .
V: TRBV6-5
D: TRBD2
DNA: TGTGCCAGCAGCACTAGCGGGAGTGGCCTGGGGCAGTTCTTC
CDR3: CASSTSGSGLGQFF

length: 13
J: TRBJ2-3
size: .
V: TRBV27
D: .
DNA: TGTGCCACCGCGGACCGTAGCTCAGATACGCAGTATTTT
CDR3: CATADRSSDTQYF

length: 17
J: TRBJ2-3
size: .
V: TRBV7-9
D: TRBD2
DNA: TGTGCCAGCAGCTTAGCGCTTACTAGCGGGCCCCCAGATACGCAGTATTTT
CDR3: CASSLALTSGPPDTQYF